The following is a T cell receptor beta chain sequence with its context. What this receptor recognizes is not known. One base away there is no much larger clone; base qualities are not given. This record comes from a study of blood T cells in healthy people across ages (dated by TCRdb to the mid-2010s). Some background on the complete study: In model experiments, template switching captured about one uniquely barcoded TCR beta cDNA molecule for every two T cells. Donors were grouped into four age groups: young (average roughly 17 years), middle-aged (roughly 37), aged (around 60) and long-lived (roughly 80). Age-related changes in TCR beta repertoire diversity were measured in the study by deep sequencing normalized with unique cDNA molecular identifiers. Donors of different ages were randomly distributed across sequencing lanes to avoid experimental bias. Using the same blood draw, the study looked at two additional independent replicas of 1 million unique cDNA reads for two donors, one aged 18 to 29 and the other aged 80 or older. Study-level results and caveats: The long-lived group showed more naive CD4+ T cells, fewer expanded clones and increased TCR diversity than the aged group, suggesting age selection. Total diversity estimates from one million sequenced T cells were considered lower bounds and underestimates. Conclusive comparison of naive and antigen-experienced compartments was prevented by the profiling of bulk unsorted PBMCs. As age increased, observed TCR beta diversity per million T cells dropped in a roughly linear way, and a significant reduction was already evident by age roughly 36. A strong correlation was found between observed TCR beta diversity and the percentage of naive T cells measured by flow cytometry. Donor CMV infection status was unknown, potentially confounding age-related changes in expanded clonotypes.

Library construction relied on 5' RACE. TCRdb lists the instrument as Illumina HiSeq 2500. A second PCR of about 6 to 11 cycles was performed with a sample-barcoded 5' primer and a J-beta primer mix. Each TCR beta cDNA molecule received a unique molecular identifier from a template-switch 5' adaptor carrying 12 random nucleotides. Each sample yielded at least 3 million CDR3-containing paired-end reads. The Mint cDNA synthesis kit, primed by a TRBC-specific oligonucleotide, was used to synthesize first-strand cDNA from all RNA. All cDNA was treated with uracil-DNA glycosylase and then went through a first 18-cycle PCR with the universal primers M1SS and BC2_uni_R. On the authors' methods: For normalization, 1 million high-quality reads, each with a distinct molecular identifier, were randomly selected from each sample. Reads with shared molecular identifiers were discarded instead of being binned into consensus sequences. MiTCR, run with a Q25 quality threshold and the strictest error-elimination algorithm, handled CDR3 identification, clonotype clustering and error correction. A nonparametric unseen species model using Euler transformation provided a lower-bound estimate of total TCR beta diversity. TCRdb reworked the public reads: Q25 trimming with fastp, MiXCR clone assembly, productive beta chains retained. Every CDR3 protein is listed once, alongside the most common genes and DNA of its rows. The V and J calls were not made by the authors but by TCRdb's processing. This sample gives 850,000 to 1,000,000 distinct CDR3 sequences in total; just over 50% of them show up just once. Of the sample, 20% to 25% falls within the top ten clones.

According to the germline V gene, CDR1 reads SGHVS and CDR2 reads FQNEAQ. Trimming at the junction amounts to 2 bases on V and 2 bases on J, and the germline ends lie 14 bases apart. The CDR3, from cysteine to phenylalanine, totals 16 residues. The DNA shown is the 48-base CDR3, in frame from base 1. Systemically healthy Caucasian individuals from Russia, approximately 39 in total and aged roughly 6 to 95 years, were included as donors. Each donor gave around 9.8 milliliters of peripheral blood, collected into EDTA-treated Vacutainer tubes. Ficoll-Paque density-gradient centrifugation was used to isolate PBMCs, with at least 6.5 million per sample. Trizol reagent was used to extract total RNA from the PBMCs, yielding at least 5.5 micrograms per sample. Naive CD45RAhigh/CD27high T cell percentages were measured by flow cytometry on a PBMC aliquot from every donor.

The rearranged segments are TRBV7-8 and TRBJ2-3; no confident D gene assignment can be made. The receptor comes from an older woman in good health. Sequencing was carried out using blood. The DNA sequence is as follows: TGTGCCAGCAGCTTAAGGCAGGTTCGATACACAGATACGCAGTATTTT. Translation gives CASSLRQVRYTDTQYF.